This T cell receptor (beta chain) was found in a study of T cell responses to AZD1222 COVID-19 vaccine (dated by TCRdb to the early 2020s). Regarding the complete study: AZD1222 recipients whose second dose came at about 4 weeks and those whose second dose came at about 12 weeks were combined into one group, since spike-specific TCR depth and breadth did not differ between the two schedules. A total of about 240 trial participants underwent TCR sequencing, of whom 207 received two doses of AZD1222 and 26 received two doses of the MenACWY control vaccine. Trial participants were enrolled by age into 18-55, 56-69 and 70-plus year subgroups, with around 150, 28 and 57 TCR-sequenced participants respectively. Summary of the overall study and its limitations: Nearly half of unique spike-specific TCRs reportedly recognized epitopes outside regions mutated in the B.1.351 and B.1.1.7 variants. In the small 56-69-year group, the increase in depth fell short of significance, most likely because of low power. After two AZD1222 doses, both the breadth and the depth of spike-specific TCRs were significantly higher than at day 0 and than in MenACWY recipients. Only six AZD1222 recipients were SARS-CoV-2 seropositive at baseline, limiting conclusions about previously exposed vaccinees. Because no day 14 peak-response samples were available, repertoires were characterized only after the peak T cell response. The vaccine-associated CD4 TCRs covered the entire spike protein, and the dominant responses fell in regions 160-218 and 743-854. Participants were mostly white British and included more females than males, and it was suggested by the authors that clonal diversity may have been underestimated.

The time point label on this specimen signifies: baseline before first vaccination. The vaccinee samples were drawn from two UK trials, COV001 and COV002, one of which was a single-blind randomized controlled phase 2/3 trial testing AZD1222 (ChAdOx1 nCoV-19) in healthy adults. Trial participant PBMC samples were collected at day 0 and day 28 after the second dose for TCRbeta chain sequencing. As concerns this clone: The clone's antigen remains unknown. No per-base quality is available; no much larger clone lies one base away.

V sheds 4 bases and J sheds 2 bases, leaving 17 bases between their ends. The CDR3 holds 16 amino acids from the cysteine to the phenylalanine. CDR3 DNA is the only sequence kept; it has 48 bases, read in frame from the first base. As encoded in the germline V gene, CDR1 is SNHLY while CDR2 is FYNNEI. The CDR3 regions of human TCRbeta chains were analyzed by immunosequencing. Under the source paper's analysis protocol: TCRs in the repertoires were compared against a reference library of SARS-CoV-2-specific TCRs that had been generated with the MIRA antigen-specificity platform. Breadth was defined as the fraction of unique TCRs that were SARS-CoV-2-associated, and depth was defined as the fraction of total T cells that were SARS-CoV-2-associated. Using the MIRA data, each spike-specific TCR was assigned both to the spike region to which the TCR was reactive and to a CD4 or CD8 class. Log10-transformed breadth and depth values were compared by one-way ANOVA with Sidak's multiple comparisons tests. TCRdb limited this immuneACCESS table to in-frame rearrangements with V and J called. A share of clones is missing; checked studies link under half to unresolved V genes, and the rest is unexplained. That table gives V, J and clone size, and the DNA gave D and trimming. This sample comprises roughly 93,000 clones, just over 85% of them detected only once. About 6% of the sample comes from the top ten.

The sequenced sample was peripheral blood, obtained on day 0 of AZD1222 vaccination. The clonotype was recovered from an adult in good health. In this chain, TRBV2 is recombined with TRBJ1-2; 6 matching bases give a weak D call of TRBD1. The bases read TGTGCCAGCAGTGGACAGGTGGGGGGTCGGAACTATGGCTACACCTTC. This translates into CASSGQVGGRNYGYTF. The variable domain in full, with residues beyond the CDR3 obtained from the reference TRBV2 and TRBJ1-2 genes, is EPEVTQTPSHQVTQMGQEVILRCVPISNHLYFYWYRQILGQKVEFLVSFYNNEISEKSEIFDDQFSVERPDGSNFTLKIRSTKLEDSAMYFCASSGQVGGRNYGYTFGSGTRLTVV.